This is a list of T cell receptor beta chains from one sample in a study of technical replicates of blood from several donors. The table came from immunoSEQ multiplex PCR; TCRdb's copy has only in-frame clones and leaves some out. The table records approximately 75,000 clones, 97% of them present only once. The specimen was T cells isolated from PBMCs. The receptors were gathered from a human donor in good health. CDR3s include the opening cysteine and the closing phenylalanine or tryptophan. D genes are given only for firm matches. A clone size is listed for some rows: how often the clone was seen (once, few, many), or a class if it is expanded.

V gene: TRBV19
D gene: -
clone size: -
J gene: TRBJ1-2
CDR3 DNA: TGTGCCAGTAACTGGGGACAAACGCCCGTCTATAACGTGTTGTGCTATGGCTACACCTTC
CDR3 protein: CASNWGQTPVYNVLCYGYTF

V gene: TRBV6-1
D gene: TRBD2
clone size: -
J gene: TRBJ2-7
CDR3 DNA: TGTGCCAGCAGTCTACTAGCGGGAGTCTCCTACGAGCAGTACTTC
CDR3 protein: CASSLLAGVSYEQYF

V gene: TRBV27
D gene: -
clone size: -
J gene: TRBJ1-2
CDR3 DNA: TGTGCCAGCAGTTTAATCGACGGAGATCATGGCTACACCTTC
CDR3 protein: CASSLIDGDHGYTF

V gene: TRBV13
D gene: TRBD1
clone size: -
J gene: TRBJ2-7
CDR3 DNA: TGTGCCAGCAGCCTCGGACAGGGGGCTTACGAGCAGTACTTC
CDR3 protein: CASSLGQGAYEQYF

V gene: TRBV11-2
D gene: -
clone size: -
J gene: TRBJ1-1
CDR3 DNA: TGTGCCAGCAGCTTAGGGGGTAGCGGGGTGAACACTGAAGCTTTCTTT
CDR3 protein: CASSLGGSGVNTEAFF

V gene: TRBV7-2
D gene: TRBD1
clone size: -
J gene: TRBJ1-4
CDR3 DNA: TGTGCCAGCAGCCGGATTACAGGGGGTAATGAAAAACTGTTTTTT
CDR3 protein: CASSRITGGNEKLFF

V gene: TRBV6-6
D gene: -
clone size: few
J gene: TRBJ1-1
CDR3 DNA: TGTGCCAGCAGTTACGGGGAGACTGAAGCTTTCTTT
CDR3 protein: CASSYGETEAFF

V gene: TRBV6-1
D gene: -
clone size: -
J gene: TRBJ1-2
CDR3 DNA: TGTGCCAGCAGTGAAGTGCGGGGTTCGACACCTACCTATGGCTACACCTTC
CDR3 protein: CASSEVRGSTPTYGYTF

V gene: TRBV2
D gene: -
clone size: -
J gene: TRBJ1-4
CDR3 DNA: TGTGCCAGCATCGCAACTAATGAAAAACTGTTTTTT
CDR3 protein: CASIATNEKLFF

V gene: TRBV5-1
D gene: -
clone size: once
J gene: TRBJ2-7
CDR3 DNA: TGCGCCAGCAGCCGAGGCCGGGACAACCTAGAGCAGTACTTC
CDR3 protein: CASSRGRDNLEQYF

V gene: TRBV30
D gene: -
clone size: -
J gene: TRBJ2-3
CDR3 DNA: TGTGCCTGGAACCAGGGGGATCTGGGGGGGCAGTATTTT
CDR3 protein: CAWNQGDLGGQYF

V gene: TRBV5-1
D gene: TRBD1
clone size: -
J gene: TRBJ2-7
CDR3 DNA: TGCGCCAGCAGCTTGGAGCCGGGACAGGGGTACGAGCAGTACTTC
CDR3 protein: CASSLEPGQGYEQYF

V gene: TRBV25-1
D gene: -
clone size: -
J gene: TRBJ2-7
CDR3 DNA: TGTGCCAGCAGTGAAGACGTGCGGAACTACGAGCAGTACTTC
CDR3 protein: CASSEDVRNYEQYF

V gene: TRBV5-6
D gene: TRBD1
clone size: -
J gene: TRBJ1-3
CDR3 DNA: TGTGCCAGCAGCTCCGACAGGGGTAGCTCTGGAAACACCATATATTTT
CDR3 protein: CASSSDRGSSGNTIYF

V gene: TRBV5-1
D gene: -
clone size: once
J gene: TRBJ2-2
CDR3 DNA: TGCGCCAGCAGCGAGAAACCCCAACCGAACACCGGGGAGCTGTTTTTT
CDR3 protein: CASSEKPQPNTGELFF

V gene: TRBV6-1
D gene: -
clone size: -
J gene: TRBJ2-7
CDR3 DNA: TGTGCCAGCAGTGAAGTCTTAAGAGGCCACGAGCAGTACTTC
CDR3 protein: CASSEVLRGHEQYF

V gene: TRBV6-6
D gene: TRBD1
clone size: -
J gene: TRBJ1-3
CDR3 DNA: TGTGCCAGCACTCCCGGGACAGCTGGAAACACCATATATTTT
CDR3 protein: CASTPGTAGNTIYF

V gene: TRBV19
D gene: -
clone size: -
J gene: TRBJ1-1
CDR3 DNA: TGTGCCAGTAGTCTCCCTGAGAGCACTGAAGCTTTCTTT
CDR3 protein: CASSLPESTEAFF

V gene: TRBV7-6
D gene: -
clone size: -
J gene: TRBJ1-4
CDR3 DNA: TGTGCCAGCAGCTCGATCGACAATAATGAAAAACTGTTTTTT
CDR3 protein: CASSSIDNNEKLFF

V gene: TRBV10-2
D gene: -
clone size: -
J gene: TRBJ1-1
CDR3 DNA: TGCGCCAGCAGTGAGTCAACAGAAAACACTGAAGCTTTCTTT
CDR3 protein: CASSESTENTEAFF

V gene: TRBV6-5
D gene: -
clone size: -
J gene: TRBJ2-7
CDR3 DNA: TGTGCCAGCAGTTACCGAGAGAACGCCTACGAGCAGTACTTC
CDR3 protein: CASSYRENAYEQYF

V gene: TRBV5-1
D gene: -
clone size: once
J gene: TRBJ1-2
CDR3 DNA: TGCGCCAGCAGTCATGAGGGTAACCGTGGCTACACCTTC
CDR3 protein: CASSHEGNRGYTF

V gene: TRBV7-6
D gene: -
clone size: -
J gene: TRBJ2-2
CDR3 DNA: TGTGCCAGCAGTAGAACCGGGGAGCTGTTTTTT
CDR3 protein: CASSRTGELFF

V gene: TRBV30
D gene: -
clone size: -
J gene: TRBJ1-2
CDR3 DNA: TGTGCCTGGAGTAGAGAGTTCTATGGCTACACCTTC
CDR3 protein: CAWSREFYGYTF

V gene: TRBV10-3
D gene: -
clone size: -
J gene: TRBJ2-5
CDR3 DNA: TGTGCCATCGTAAGGGACATCGACGAACAAGAGACCCAGTACTTC
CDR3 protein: CAIVRDIDEQETQYF

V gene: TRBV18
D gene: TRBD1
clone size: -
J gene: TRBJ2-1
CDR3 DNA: TGTGCCAGCTCACAAACAAGCCCGCGACAGGGCCGGTGGGTTGGTGAGCAGTTCTTC
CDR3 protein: CASSQTSPRQGRWVGEQFF

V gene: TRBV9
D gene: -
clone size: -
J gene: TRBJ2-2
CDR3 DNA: TGTGCCAGCAGCGTAGGCCTGACAGTAACCGGGGAGCTGTTTTTT
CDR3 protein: CASSVGLTVTGELFF

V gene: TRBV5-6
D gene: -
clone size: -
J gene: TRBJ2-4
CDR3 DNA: TGTGCCAGCAGCATGGTCCCGGACTTAGCCAAAAACATTCAGTACTTC
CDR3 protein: CASSMVPDLAKNIQYF

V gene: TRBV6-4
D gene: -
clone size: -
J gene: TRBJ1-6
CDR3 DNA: TGTGCCAGCAAAATCCAGGCTTGGCCCTATAATTCACCCCTCCACTTT
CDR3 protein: CASKIQAWPYNSPLHF

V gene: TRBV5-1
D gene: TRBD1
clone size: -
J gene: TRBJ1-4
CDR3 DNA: TGCGCCAGCAGCTTGGGAACCGGGACAGGTGGTGAAAAACTGTTTTTT
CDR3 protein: CASSLGTGTGGEKLFF

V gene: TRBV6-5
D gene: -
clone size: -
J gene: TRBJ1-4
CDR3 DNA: TGTGCCAGCAGTTACCGGACATACCTGGGGTATGAAAAACTGTTTTTT
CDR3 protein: CASSYRTYLGYEKLFF

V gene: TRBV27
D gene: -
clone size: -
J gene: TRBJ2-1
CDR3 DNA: TGTGCCAGCAGTCGCTACAATGAGCAGTTCTTC
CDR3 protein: CASSRYNEQFF

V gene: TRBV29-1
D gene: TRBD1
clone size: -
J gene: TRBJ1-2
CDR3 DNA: TGCAGCGTCTGGGACAGAAATTATGGCTACACCTTC
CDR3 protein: CSVWDRNYGYTF

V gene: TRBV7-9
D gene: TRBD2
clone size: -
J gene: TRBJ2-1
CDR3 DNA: TGTGCCAGCAGCCTACGAGGAGCGGGAGGGCCGGGTGAGCAGTTCTTC
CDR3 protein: CASSLRGAGGPGEQFF

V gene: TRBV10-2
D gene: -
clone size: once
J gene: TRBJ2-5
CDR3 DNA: TGCGCCAGCCCCCGGGAAGAGACCCAGTACTTC
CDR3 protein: CASPREETQYF

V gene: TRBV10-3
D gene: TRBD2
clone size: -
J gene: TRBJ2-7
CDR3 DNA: TGTGCCATTGCAACTAGCGGGGGTAACGAGCAGTACTTC
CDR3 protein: CAIATSGGNEQYF

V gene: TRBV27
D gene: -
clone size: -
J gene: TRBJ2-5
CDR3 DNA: TGTGCCAGCAGTTTATCCCCAGGACAGAGGCAGCCCCAGTACTTC
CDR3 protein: CASSLSPGQRQPQYF

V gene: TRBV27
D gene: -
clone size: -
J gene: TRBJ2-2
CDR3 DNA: TGTGCCAGCAGTCCCGTGAACACCGGGGAGCTGTTTTTT
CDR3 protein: CASSPVNTGELFF

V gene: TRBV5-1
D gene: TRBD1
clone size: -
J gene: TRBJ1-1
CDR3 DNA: TGCGCCAGCAGCTTGACCGGGACAGGGATACCGAACACTGAAGCTTTCTTT
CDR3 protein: CASSLTGTGIPNTEAFF

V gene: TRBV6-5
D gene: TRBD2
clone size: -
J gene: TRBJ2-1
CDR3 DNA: TGTGCCAGCAGTTACGGGACTAGCGCCAATGAGCAGTTCTTC
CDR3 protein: CASSYGTSANEQFF

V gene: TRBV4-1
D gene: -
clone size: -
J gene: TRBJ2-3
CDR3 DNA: TGCGCCAGCGTAGAGGGGGGGGGCAGCACAGATACGCAGTATTTT
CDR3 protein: CASVEGGGSTDTQYF

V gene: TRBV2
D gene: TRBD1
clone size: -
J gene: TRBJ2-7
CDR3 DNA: TGTGCCAGCAGGGTGACAGGGTACGAGCAGTACTTC
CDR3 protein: CASRVTGYEQYF

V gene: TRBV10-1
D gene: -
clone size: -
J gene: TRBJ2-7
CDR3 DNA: TGCGCCAGCAGTGAGTCGGTAGCAGGGTCCTACGAGCAGTACTTC
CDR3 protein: CASSESVAGSYEQYF

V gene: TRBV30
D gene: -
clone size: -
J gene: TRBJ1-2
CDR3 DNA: TGTGCCTGGAGTTTTTCGAAGAGTTATGGCTACACCTTC
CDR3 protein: CAWSFSKSYGYTF

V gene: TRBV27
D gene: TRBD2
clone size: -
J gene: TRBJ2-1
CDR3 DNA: TGTGCCAGCAGTTCCCGGGGGGGGATATACAATGAGCAGTTCTTC
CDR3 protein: CASSSRGGIYNEQFF

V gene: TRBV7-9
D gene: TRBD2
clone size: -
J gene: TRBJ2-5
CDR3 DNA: TGTGCCAGCAGCTCGGGACTAGACTTAGAGACCCAGTACTTC
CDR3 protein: CASSSGLDLETQYF

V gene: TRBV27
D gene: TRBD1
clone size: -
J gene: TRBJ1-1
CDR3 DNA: TGTGCCAGCCGTCACGGGACAGCGGCCTTTGAAGCTTTCTTT
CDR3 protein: CASRHGTAAFEAFF

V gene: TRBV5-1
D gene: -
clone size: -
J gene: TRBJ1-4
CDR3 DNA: TGCGCCAGCAGCTCGGGGAACAGTCTGGAAAAACTGTTTTTT
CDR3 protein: CASSSGNSLEKLFF

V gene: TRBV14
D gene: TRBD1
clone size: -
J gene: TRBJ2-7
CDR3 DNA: TGTGCCAGCAGCCAAGGACAGGGCGGGTTCTACGAGCAGTACTTC
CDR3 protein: CASSQGQGGFYEQYF